Given below is one T cell receptor (beta chain) in context. In the same sample, other DNA sequences code for this CDR3. This entry is derived from a study of blood T cell repertoires in COVID-19. For the study at large: PBMCs, B-cell-depleted T cells, or T cells provided the cDNA or gDNA that made up the material.

How the authors handled the data: Nucleated cell counts were estimated from reference gene primer amplification. Measured with immunoSEQ multiplex PCR; TCRdb has only the in-frame clones, and not every one. The DNA was the basis for D and trimming; V, J and clone size are from that table. The sample comprises a few hundred thousand clones, roughly 87% of which are singletons, and roughly 3% rests with the top ten. Which cohort a participant joined came from the clinical history participants gave. Source material: PBMCs or T cells enriched from blood (not recorded which). The receptor was derived from a woman in her thirties who had recovered from COVID-19.

The CDR3: CASSYSTGGSYGYTF. The CDR3 bases are TGTGCCAGCAGTTACTCAACAGGGGGCAGCTATGGCTACACCTTC. This chain joins TRBV6-5 and TRBJ1-2; 9 nucleotides agree with TRBD1. Losses at the gene ends were 0 bases for V and 4 bases for J; bases not matched to a gene: 3. This CDR3 contains 15 residues. CDR1 is MNHEY, CDR2 SVGAGI, per germline.